The clone carrying this TCR beta chain showed up just a few times. The antigen is undetermined. Expressed TCRB transcripts were sequenced because the isolated RNA had all been reverse transcribed beforehand. Method: immunoSEQ multiplex PCR; TCRdb's copy keeps in-frame clones and lacks some. Found here are around 250,000 clones, about 14% of them singletons; the top ten hold approximately 0.02%. The source of the sample is a study of beta chain features in type 1 diabetes. Germline CDR1 and CDR2: SGHRS and YFSETQ. This CDR3 is built from 12 residues. V shed 5 bases, J shed 3 bases, and the junction held 2 bases outside the gene matches. Study-wide results and limits: Moderate yet significant TCRB CDR3 shortening was seen in Type 1 diabetes patients in all four CD4+ subsets. Unsettled here was the matter of whether HLA type influences TCRB rearrangement.

Each of the sorted populations had a purity greater than 98%. Sequenced: naive CD4+ T cells from blood. The source is a man younger than 45 with type 1 diabetes. J is TRBJ2-7 and V is TRBV5-1; 7 positions agree with TRBD1. The chain's CDR3 is CASRGQNYEQYF. The CDR3 bases are TGCGCCAGCAGGGGACAGAACTACGAGCAGTACTTC. Complete variable domain (other parts from reference TRBV5-1 and TRBJ2-7): KAGVTQTPRYLIKTRGQQVTLSCSPISGHRSVSWYQQTPGQGLQFLFEYFSETQRNKGNFPGRFSGRQFSNSRSEMNVSTLELGDSALYLCASRGQNYEQYFGPGTRLTVT.